This paragraph reports one T cell receptor (beta chain). The record originates from a study of cytomegalovirus exposure and HLA in healthy donors. Germline V lookup: CDR1 SGHNT, CDR2 YYREEE (reference sequence). The ends lost 4 bases at V and 1 base at J; junction bases unmatched: 7. The CDR3 runs to 15 residues. This PCR relied on a set of 60 Vbeta primers and 13 Jbeta primers. Repertoires were generated with immunoSEQ multiplex PCR, while TCRdb's copy carries only in-frame clones and drops some. The profile covers some 130,000 clones, with about two thirds appearing a single time and over 2% taken by the ten largest.

The rearrangement links TRBV5-4 to TRBJ1-2; TRBD1 matches 7 bases. The sample consisted of PBMCs. The TCR comes from an older woman in good health and CMV-seropositive. CDR3 sequence reads: CASSGGTAFNYGYTF. The CDR3 region has the DNA TGTGCCAGCAGCGGGGGGACAGCTTTTAACTATGGCTACACCTTC.